This T cell receptor (beta chain) was identified in a study of beta chain features in type 1 diabetes. About the research overall: Patients did not differ from healthy donors in age, gender or cell yield.

Study-level points and caveats: Within each of all four CD4+ subsets, Type 1 diabetes patients had TCRB CDR3s that were moderately but significantly shorter.

Trimming shortened V by 5 bases and J by 9 bases, and 8 bases separated the two germline ends. The germline CDR1 and CDR2 sequences are DFQATT and SNEGSKA (reference sequence). This CDR3 has 10 amino acids. Since all of the isolated RNA was reverse transcribed, expressed TCRB transcripts were what got sequenced. The table came from immunoSEQ multiplex PCR; TCRdb's copy has only in-frame clones and leaves some out. There are roughly 260,000 clones in the sample; over 20% occur only once, and about 0.028% lies in the top ten. Of note for this clone: Its antigen is not identified.

The sequenced sample was naive CD4+ T cells from blood. The chain has TRBV20-1 and TRBJ2-1; D might be TRBD1 (5 bases). This receptor was identified in a woman aged 40 to 49 with type 1 diabetes. The CDR3 loop reads CSASRGEQFF. The CDR3 nucleotides are TGCAGTGCTTCAAGGGGTGAGCAGTTCTTC.